The clone carrying this T cell receptor (beta chain) was found a few times. Trimming cost V 4 bases and J 8 bases; bases outside gene matches: 7. The CDR3 contains 13 residues. CDR1 is SQVTM, CDR2 ANQGSEA, per germline. The sample belongs to a study of cytomegalovirus exposure and HLA in healthy donors. This table comes from immunoSEQ multiplex PCR, and its TCRdb copy is limited to in-frame clones, with some not included. Among approximately 170,000 clones listed, under 95% were seen once. The V call is TRBV29-1, the J call TRBJ1-4; TRBD1 matches 7 bases. Sequencing used PBMCs. The TCR was taken from a woman between 18 and 29 years old in good health and CMV-seropositive. CDR3 residues: CSVVQTGKEKLFF. In DNA form, the CDR3 reads TGCAGCGTTGTGCAGACAGGGAAGGAAAAACTGTTTTTT. The full variable domain, its missing parts supplied by reference TRBV29-1 and TRBJ1-4, is SAVISQKPSRDICQRGTSLTIQCQVDSQVTMMFWYRQQPGQSLTLIATANQGSEATYESGFVIDKFPISRPNLTFSTLTVSNMSPEDSSIYLCSVVQTGKEKLFFGSGTQLSVL.